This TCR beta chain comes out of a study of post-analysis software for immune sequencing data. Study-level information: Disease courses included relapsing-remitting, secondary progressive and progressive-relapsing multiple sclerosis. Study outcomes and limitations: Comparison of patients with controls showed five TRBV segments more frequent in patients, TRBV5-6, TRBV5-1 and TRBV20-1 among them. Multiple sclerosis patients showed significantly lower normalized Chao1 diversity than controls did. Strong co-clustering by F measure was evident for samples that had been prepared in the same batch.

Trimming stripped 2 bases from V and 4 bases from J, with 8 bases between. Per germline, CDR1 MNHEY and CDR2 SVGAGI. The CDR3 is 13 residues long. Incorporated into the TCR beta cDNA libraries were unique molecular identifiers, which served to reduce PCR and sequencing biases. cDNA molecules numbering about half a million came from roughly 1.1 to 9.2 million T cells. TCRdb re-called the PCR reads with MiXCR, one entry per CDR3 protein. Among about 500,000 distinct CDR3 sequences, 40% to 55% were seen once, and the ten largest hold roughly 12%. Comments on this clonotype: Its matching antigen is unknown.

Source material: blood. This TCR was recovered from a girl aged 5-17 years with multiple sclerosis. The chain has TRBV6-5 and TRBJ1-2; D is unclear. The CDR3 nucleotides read TGTGCCAGCAGTTACGAACAGTTCTATGGCTACACCTTC. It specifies CASSYEQFYGYTF.